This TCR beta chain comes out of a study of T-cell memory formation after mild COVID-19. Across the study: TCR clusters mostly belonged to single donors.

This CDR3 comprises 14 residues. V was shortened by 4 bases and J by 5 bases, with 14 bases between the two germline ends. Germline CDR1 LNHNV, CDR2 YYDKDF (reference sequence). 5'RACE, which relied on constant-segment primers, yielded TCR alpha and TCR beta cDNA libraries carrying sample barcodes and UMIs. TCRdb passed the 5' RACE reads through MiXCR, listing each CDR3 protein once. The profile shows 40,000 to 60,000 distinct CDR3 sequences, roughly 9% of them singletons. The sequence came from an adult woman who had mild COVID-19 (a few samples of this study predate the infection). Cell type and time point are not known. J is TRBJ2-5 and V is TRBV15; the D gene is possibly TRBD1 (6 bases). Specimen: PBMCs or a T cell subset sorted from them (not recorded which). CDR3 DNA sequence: TGTGCCACCAGCACATATACAGGGTCGGAGACCCAGTACTTC. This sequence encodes CATSTYTGSETQYF.